Listed below are T cell receptor beta chains from one sample, sequenced in a study of cytotoxic CD8 clonotypes in ibrutinib-treated CLL. TCRdb's copy holds only in-frame clones and misses some; the assay was immunoSEQ multiplex PCR. The data contain roughly 70,000 clones, around 81% of them singletons. Here the sequenced sample was PBMCs, taken at disease progression, from a patient treated with ibrutinib. The receptors shown here come from a human donor with chronic lymphocytic leukemia. CDR3s include the opening cysteine and the closing phenylalanine or tryptophan. A D gene is named only where the DNA matches it firmly. Clone size, where shown, is once, few, many, or a class for clones that have expanded.

j_call,d_call,v_call,clone_size,cdr3_aa,cdr3_nt
TRBJ1-1,-,TRBV10-3,-,CAITLDVNTEAFF,TGTGCCATCACCCTGGACGTGAACACTGAAGCTTTCTTT
TRBJ1-2,-,TRBV5-6,-,CASSLGLGNYGYTF,TGTGCCAGCAGCTTAGGACTGGGGAACTATGGCTACACCTTC
TRBJ1-4,-,TRBV6-5,-,CASARDPPNEKLFF,TGTGCCAGCGCTCGGGACCCGCCTAATGAAAAACTGTTTTTT
TRBJ1-2,TRBD1,TRBV28,-,CASKNRDRALYGYTF,TGTGCCAGCAAGAACCGGGACAGGGCCCTCTATGGCTACACCTTC
TRBJ2-7,-,TRBV18,-,CASSPSGPPNEQYF,TGTGCCAGCTCACCAAGTGGACCCCCCAACGAGCAGTACTTC
TRBJ1-2,-,TRBV7-3,-,CASSLGLGGYTF,TGTGCCAGCAGCTTAGGGCTAGGAGGCTACACCTTC
TRBJ2-1,TRBD2,TRBV2,-,CASIKRGSYNEQFF,TGTGCCAGCATCAAGCGGGGCTCCTACAATGAGCAGTTCTTC
TRBJ1-1,-,TRBV7-3,-,CASSPTGHPNTEAFF,TGTGCCAGCAGCCCCACGGGACACCCGAACACTGAAGCTTTCTTT
TRBJ1-2,TRBD1,TRBV5-4,-,CASSLGQGSYGYTF,TGTGCCAGCAGCTTGGGACAGGGGAGCTATGGCTACACCTTC
TRBJ1-4,-,TRBV28,-,CASSGLGGAKLFF,TGTGCCAGCAGCGGACTTGGGGGGGCAAAACTGTTTTTT
TRBJ1-5,-,TRBV7-8,few,CASSLNPNQPQHF,TGTGCCAGCAGCCTTAATCCCAATCAGCCCCAGCATTTT
TRBJ1-1,-,TRBV15,-,CATSRVSLASTEAFF,TGTGCCACCAGCAGAGTGAGTCTGGCGAGCACTGAAGCTTTCTTT
TRBJ1-2,-,TRBV19,-,CASSIPGWTYGYTF,TGTGCCAGTAGTATCCCGGGTTGGACCTATGGCTACACCTTC
TRBJ1-5,-,TRBV1,-,CTSSQEVAGRHQPQHF,TGCACCAGCAGCCAAGAAGTTGCGGGTCGCCATCAGCCCCAGCATTTT
TRBJ2-7,-,TRBV19,-,CASSQGVVAYEQYF,TGTGCCAGTAGCCAGGGTGTTGTAGCCTACGAGCAGTACTTC
TRBJ1-5,TRBD1,TRBV18,-,CASSPRRDRGNNQPQHF,TGTGCCAGCTCACCCCGCCGGGACAGGGGTAACAATCAGCCCCAGCATTTT
TRBJ2-1,-,TRBV5-1,-,CASSASGVYNEQFF,TGCGCCAGCAGCGCCAGCGGAGTTTACAATGAGCAGTTCTTC
TRBJ2-5,TRBD2,TRBV6-4,-,CARGPSGRAQETQYF,TGTGCCAGGGGACCTAGCGGGAGGGCCCAGGAGACCCAGTACTTC
TRBJ1-1,-,TRBV6-5,-,CASSLPGVTEAFF,TGTGCCAGCAGTTTACCGGGGGTTACTGAAGCTTTCTTT
TRBJ1-2,-,TRBV10-3,-,CAISEAGRVGYTF,TGTGCCATCAGTGAGGCGGGGCGCGTTGGCTACACCTTC
TRBJ2-7,-,TRBV11-3,-,CASSLDKDEQYF,TGTGCCAGCAGCTTAGATAAAGACGAGCAGTACTTC
TRBJ2-7,-,TRBV27,-,CASSSLRGRSYEQYF,TGTGCCAGCAGTTCTCTCAGGGGACGTTCCTACGAGCAGTACTTC
TRBJ2-2,TRBD2,TRBV7-3,once,CASSSGLAGGTGELFF,TGTGCCAGCAGCTCCGGACTAGCGGGTGGTACCGGGGAGCTGTTTTTT
TRBJ2-1,TRBD1,TRBV7-8,-,CASYAGTANNEQFF,TGTGCCAGCTACGCCGGGACAGCAAACAATGAGCAGTTCTTC
TRBJ2-5,TRBD1,TRBV7-8,-,CASSLGTAKETQYF,TGTGCCAGCAGCCTGGGGACAGCCAAAGAGACCCAGTACTTC
TRBJ2-5,-,TRBV2,-,CATSFQETQYF,TGTGCCACCTCTTTCCAAGAGACCCAGTACTTC
TRBJ1-2,TRBD1,TRBV29-1,-,CSDRGNELDYGYTF,TGCAGCGACAGGGGTAATGAGTTGGACTATGGCTACACCTTC
TRBJ1-3,-,TRBV5-1,-,CASSPAGAGGNTIYF,TGCGCCAGCAGCCCCGCGGGTGCTGGCGGAAACACCATATATTTT
TRBJ2-3,-,TRBV18,-,CASSPSEAPLGTDTQYF,TGTGCCAGCTCACCATCGGAGGCGCCCCTCGGCACAGATACGCAGTATTTT
TRBJ1-2,-,TRBV15,-,CATSRDPTFGGYTF,TGTGCCACCAGCAGAGACCCGACCTTTGGTGGCTACACCTTC
TRBJ1-2,-,TRBV5-6,-,CASRREAESTPAWGGYTF,TGTGCCAGCAGGCGCGAGGCTGAGTCAACTCCGGCCTGGGGCGGCTACACCTTC
TRBJ1-4,TRBD1,TRBV7-8,-,CASSLKPSQGGSEKLFF,TGTGCCAGCAGCTTAAAACCCAGCCAGGGGGGTAGTGAAAAACTGTTTTTT
TRBJ1-5,TRBD1,TRBV5-8,few,CASSWDREGPQHF,TGTGCCAGCAGCTGGGACAGGGAAGGGCCCCAGCATTTT
TRBJ1-6,-,TRBV23-1,-,CASSPESSYNSPLHF,TGCGCCAGCAGTCCGGAGAGCTCCTATAATTCACCCCTCCACTTT